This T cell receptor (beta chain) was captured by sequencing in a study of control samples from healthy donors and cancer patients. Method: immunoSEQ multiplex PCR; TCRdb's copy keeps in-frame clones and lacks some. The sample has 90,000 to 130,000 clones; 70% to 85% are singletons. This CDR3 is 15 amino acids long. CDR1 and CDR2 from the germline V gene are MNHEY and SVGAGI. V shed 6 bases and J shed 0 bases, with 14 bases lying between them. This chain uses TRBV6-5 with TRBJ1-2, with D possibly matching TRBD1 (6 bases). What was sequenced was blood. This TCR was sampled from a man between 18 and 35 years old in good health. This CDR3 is CASRTQGRTNYGYTF. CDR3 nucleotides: TGTGCCAGCAGAACCCAGGGGAGGACTAACTATGGCTACACCTTC.